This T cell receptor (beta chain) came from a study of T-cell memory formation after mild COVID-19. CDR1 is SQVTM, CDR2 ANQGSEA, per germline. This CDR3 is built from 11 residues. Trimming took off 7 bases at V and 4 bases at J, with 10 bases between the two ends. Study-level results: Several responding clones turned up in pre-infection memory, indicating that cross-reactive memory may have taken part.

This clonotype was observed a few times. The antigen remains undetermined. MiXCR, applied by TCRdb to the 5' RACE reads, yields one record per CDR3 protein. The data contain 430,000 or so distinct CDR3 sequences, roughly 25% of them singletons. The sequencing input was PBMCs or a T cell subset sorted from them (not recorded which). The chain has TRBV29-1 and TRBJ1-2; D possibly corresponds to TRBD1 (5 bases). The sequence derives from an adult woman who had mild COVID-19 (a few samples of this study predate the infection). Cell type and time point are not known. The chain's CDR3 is CSASTVYGYTF. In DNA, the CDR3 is TGCAGCGCTTCGACAGTCTATGGCTACACCTTC.